This entry concerns a single T cell receptor (beta chain). This clone was seen once. There is no known antigen for this receptor. No clone much larger than this one lies a single base away; base qualities are absent. This record comes from a study of OX40 agonist ivuxolimab in advanced cancers. The study in broad terms: The costimulatory receptor OX40 (CD134) was targeted by ivuxolimab, a fully human IgG2 agonistic monoclonal antibody. Intravenous ivuxolimab was administered to patients every 2 weeks at six dose levels: 0.01, 0.1, 0.3, 1.5, 3 and 10 mg/kg. Among the approximately 50 dose-escalation patients, roughly 20 had hepatocellular carcinoma, 15 or so melanoma, 9 renal cell carcinoma and 9 head and neck cancer. In the dose-escalation cohort, 65% to 90% of patients were male, and the mean age was approximately 60 years, with a range of roughly 23 to 85. Patients were allowed to have had prior anti-PD-1, anti-PD-L1 or anti-CTLA-4 therapy, and around two fifths of the dose-escalation patients had been treated with checkpoint inhibitors. Partial responses occurred in three dose-escalation patients, of whom one had hepatocellular carcinoma and two had cutaneous melanoma. Peripheral TCRbeta sequencing aimed to test whether ivuxolimab altered TCR sequence diversity and caused clonal T-cell expansion. The paper covers the monotherapy dose-escalation part of the phase I ivuxolimab trial, which included N of about 56 patients. Overall study results and their limits: After ivuxolimab, more expanded clones were found on average in CD8+ T cells than in CD4+ T cells. Low levels of normalized T-cell clonal expansion were also seen in some nonresponding patients. In the 0.1-3.0 mg/kg groups, partial responders had among the lowest normalized peripheral clonal expansion, particularly in CD8+ T cells. Antigen specificity was not determined for the clonally expanded peripheral T cells. Clonal expansion of both CD4+ and CD8+ blood T cells was observed from baseline to week 6 at doses 0.1 to 3.0 mg/kg.

There are 15 amino acids in the CDR3, from cysteine to phenylalanine inclusive. Of all the DNA, just the CDR3 is kept, 45 bases in frame from base 1. V lost 3 bases and J lost 8 bases; the stretch between them is 16 bases long. From the germline V gene, CDR1 is ENHRY and CDR2 is SYGVKD. The trial excluded patients who had a history of autoimmune disease or who were on systemic immunosuppression. Peripheral blood for TCR sequencing was collected from all dose cohorts at baseline, on cycle 4 day 1, and on cycle 7 day 1. Samples were obtained from an open-label, multicenter, first-in-human phase I dose-escalation trial of ivuxolimab. Adults with locally advanced or metastatic melanoma, renal cell, hepatocellular, or head and neck squamous cell carcinoma were enrolled in the trial. Before TCR sequencing, CD4+ T cells and CD8+ T cells were sorted from peripheral blood as separate populations. For sequencing of the TCRbeta CDR3 region, genomic DNA was extracted from the sorted cells. The immunoSEQ Assay was used to sequence the TCRbeta CDR3 regions. Entries here come from immuneACCESS through TCRdb and include only in-frame sequences with V and J called. Some clones fail to appear in such tables; in the studies checked, an unresolved V gene covers under half of the shortfall, and the cause of the remainder is unknown. For this sample the table gives roughly 55,000 clones, of which around 80% were detected only once. Jointly, the top ten make up roughly 4.2% of the sample.

This specimen was CD4+ or CD8+ T cells sorted from blood, taken in a trial of the OX40 agonist ivuxolimab. The chain links TRBV10-3 with TRBJ1-4, with TRBD1 perhaps the D gene, on 6 matching bases. The receptor's source is an adult with an advanced solid tumor such as melanoma, head and neck, liver or kidney cancer. This receptor has the CDR3 CAISEGGPVREKLFF. The nucleotide sequence reads as follows: TGTGCCATCAGTGAAGGGGGGCCAGTGAGGGAAAAACTGTTTTTT.